This T cell receptor beta chain emerged from a study of T cell responses to AZD1222 COVID-19 vaccine. A word on this clone: Its antigen is as yet unknown.

Study results and caveats: Most donors were white British and more were female, and clonal diversity was possibly underestimated. CD4 TCRs associated with vaccination spanned spike, dominating at 160-218 and 743-854. Only six or seven AZD1222 recipients were seropositive at baseline.

The data were produced by immunoSEQ multiplex PCR, yet TCRdb's version contains in-frame clones alone and is incomplete. The profile covers 88,000 or so clones, with around 86% appearing a single time and approximately 2.5% taken by the ten largest. V was trimmed by 2 bases and J by 1 base, leaving 8 bases between them. The CDR3 length is 14 residues. Germline V gene lookup returns CDR1 MNHEY and CDR2 SVGEGT. The input for sequencing was peripheral blood, taken on day 0 of AZD1222 vaccination. V usage is TRBV6-2 or TRBV6-3 and J usage is TRBJ1-1; no clear D gene. This sequence was found in an adult in good health. The CDR3 DNA reads TGTGCCAGCAGTTACAAAGGAGCGAACACTGAAGCTTTCTTT. Amino acids: CASSYKGANTEAFF.